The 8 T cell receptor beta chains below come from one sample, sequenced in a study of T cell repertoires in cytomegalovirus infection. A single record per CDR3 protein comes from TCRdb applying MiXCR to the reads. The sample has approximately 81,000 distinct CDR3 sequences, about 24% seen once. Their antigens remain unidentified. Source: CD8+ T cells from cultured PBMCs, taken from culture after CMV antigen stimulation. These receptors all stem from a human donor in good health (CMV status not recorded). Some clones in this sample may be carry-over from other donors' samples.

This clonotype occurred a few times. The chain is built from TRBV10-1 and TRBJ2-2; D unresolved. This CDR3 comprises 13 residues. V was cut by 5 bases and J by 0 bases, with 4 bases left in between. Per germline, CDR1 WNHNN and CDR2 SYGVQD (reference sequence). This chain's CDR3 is CASSTPNTGELFF. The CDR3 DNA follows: TGCGCCAGCAGTACGCCGAACACCGGGGAGCTGTTTTTT.

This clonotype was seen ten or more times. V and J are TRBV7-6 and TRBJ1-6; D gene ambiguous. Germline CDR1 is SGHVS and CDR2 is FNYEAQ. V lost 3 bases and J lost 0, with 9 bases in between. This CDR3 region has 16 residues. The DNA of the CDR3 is TGTGCCAGCAGCTTGGGGTCAAGCTCCTATAATTCACCCCTCCACTTT. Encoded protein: CASSLGSSSYNSPLHF.

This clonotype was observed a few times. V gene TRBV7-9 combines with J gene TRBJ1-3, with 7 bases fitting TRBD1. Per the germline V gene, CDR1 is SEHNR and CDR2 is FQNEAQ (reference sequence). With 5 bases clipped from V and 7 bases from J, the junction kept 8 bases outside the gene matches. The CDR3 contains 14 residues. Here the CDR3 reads CASSQTGQMNTIYF. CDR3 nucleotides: TGTGCCAGCAGCCAGACAGGGCAGATGAACACCATATATTTT.

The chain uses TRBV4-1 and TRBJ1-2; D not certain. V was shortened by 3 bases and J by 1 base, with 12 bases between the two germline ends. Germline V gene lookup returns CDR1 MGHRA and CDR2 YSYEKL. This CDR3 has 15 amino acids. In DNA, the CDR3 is TGCGCCAGCAGCCAGAGCGGGGAGGGTAACTATGGCTACACCTTC. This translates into CASSQSGEGNYGYTF.

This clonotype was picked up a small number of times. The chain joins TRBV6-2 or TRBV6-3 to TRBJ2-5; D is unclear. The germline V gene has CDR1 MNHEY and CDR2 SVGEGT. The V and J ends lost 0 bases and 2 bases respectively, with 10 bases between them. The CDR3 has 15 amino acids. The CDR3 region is CASSYSIPGQETQYF. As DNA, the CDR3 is TGTGCCAGCAGTTACTCGATCCCCGGTCAAGAGACCCAGTACTTC.

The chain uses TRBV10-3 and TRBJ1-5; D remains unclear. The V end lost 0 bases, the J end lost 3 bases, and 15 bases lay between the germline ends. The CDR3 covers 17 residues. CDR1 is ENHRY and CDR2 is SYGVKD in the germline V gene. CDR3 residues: CAISESTYPGINQPQHF. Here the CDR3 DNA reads TGTGCCATCAGTGAGTCGACGTATCCGGGGATCAATCAGCCCCAGCATTTT.

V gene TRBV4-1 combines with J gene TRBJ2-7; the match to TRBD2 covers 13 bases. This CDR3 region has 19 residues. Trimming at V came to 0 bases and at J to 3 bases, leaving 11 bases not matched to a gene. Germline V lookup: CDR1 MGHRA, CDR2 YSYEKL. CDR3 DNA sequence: TGCGCCAGCAGCCAAGATCAGGGACTAGCGGGATTCGAGGACTACGAGCAGTACTTC. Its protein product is CASSQDQGLAGFEDYEQYF.

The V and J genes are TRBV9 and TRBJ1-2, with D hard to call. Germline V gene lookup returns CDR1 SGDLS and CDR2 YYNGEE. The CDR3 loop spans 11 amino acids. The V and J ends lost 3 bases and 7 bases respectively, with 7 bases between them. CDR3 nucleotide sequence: TGTGCCAGCAGCGCCCGAACTGGCTACACCTTC. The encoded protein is CASSARTGYTF.